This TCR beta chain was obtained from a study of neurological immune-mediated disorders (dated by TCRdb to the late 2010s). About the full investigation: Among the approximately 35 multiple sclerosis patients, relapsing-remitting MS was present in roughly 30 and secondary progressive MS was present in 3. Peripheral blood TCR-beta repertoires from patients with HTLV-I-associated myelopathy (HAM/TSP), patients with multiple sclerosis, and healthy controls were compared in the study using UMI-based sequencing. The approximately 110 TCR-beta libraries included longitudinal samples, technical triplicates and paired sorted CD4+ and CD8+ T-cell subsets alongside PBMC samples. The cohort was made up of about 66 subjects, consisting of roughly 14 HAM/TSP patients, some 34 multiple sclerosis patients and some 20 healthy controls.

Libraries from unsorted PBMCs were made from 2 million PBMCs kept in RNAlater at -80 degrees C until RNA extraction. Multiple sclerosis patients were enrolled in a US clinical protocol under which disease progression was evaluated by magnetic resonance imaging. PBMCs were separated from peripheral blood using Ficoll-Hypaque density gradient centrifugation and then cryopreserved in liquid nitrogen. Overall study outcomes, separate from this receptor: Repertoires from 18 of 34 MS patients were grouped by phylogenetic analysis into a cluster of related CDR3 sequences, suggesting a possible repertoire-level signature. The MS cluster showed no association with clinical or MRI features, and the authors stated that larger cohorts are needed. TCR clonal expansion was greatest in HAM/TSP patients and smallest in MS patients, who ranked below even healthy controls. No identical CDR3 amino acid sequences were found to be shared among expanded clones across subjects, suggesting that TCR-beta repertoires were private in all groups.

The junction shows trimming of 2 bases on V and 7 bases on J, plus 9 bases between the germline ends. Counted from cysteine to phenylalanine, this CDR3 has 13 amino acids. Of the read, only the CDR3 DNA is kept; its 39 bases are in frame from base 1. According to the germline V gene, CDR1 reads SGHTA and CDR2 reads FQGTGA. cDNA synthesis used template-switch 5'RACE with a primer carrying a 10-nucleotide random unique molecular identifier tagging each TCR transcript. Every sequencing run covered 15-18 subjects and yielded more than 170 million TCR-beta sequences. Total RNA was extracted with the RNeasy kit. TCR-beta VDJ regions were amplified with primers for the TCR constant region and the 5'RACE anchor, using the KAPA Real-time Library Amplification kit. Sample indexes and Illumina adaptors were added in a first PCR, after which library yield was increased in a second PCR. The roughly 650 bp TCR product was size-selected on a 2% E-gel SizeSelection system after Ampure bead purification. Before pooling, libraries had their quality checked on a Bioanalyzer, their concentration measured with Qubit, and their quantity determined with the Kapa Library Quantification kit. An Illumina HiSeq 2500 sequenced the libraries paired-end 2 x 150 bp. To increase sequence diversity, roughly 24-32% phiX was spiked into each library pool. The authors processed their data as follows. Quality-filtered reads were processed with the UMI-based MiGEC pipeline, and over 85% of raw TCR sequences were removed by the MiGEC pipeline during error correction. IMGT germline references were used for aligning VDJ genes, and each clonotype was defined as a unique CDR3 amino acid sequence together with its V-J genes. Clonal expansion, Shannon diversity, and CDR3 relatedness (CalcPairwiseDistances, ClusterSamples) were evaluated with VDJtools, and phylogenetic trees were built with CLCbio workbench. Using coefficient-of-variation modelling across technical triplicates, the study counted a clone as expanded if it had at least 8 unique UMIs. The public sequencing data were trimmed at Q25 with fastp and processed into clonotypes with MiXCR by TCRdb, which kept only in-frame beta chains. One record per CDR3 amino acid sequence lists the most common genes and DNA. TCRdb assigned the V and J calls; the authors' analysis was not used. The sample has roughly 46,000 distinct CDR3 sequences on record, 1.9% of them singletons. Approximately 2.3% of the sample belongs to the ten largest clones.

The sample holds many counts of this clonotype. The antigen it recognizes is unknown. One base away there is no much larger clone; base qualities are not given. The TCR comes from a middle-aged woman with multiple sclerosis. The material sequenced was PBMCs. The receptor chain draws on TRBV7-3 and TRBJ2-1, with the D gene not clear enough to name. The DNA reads TGTGCCAGCAGCTTAGCAGGATCTAATGAGCAGTTCTTC. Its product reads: CASSLAGSNEQFF. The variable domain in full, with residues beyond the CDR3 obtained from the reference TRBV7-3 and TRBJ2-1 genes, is GAGVSQTPSNKVTEKGKYVELRCDPISGHTALYWYRQSLGQGPEFLIYFQGTGAADDSGLPNDRFFAVRPEGSVSTLKIQRTERGDSAVYLCASSLAGSNEQFFGPGTRLTVL.